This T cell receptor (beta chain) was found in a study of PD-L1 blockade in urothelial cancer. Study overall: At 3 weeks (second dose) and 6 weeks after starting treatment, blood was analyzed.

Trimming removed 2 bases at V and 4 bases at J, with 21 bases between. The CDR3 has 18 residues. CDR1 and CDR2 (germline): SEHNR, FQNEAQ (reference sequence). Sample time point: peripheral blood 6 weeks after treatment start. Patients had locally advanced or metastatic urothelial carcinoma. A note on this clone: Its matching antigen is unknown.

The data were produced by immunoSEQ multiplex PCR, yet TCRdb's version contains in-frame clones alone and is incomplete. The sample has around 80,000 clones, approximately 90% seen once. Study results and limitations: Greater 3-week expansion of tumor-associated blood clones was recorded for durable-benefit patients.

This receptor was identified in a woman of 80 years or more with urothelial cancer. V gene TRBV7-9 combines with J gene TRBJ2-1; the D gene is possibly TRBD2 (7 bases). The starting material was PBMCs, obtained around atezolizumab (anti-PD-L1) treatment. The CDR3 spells CASSLPHISGGHYNEQFF. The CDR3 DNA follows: TGTGCCAGCAGCTTACCTCATATATCGGGGGGCCATTACAATGAGCAGTTCTTC.